These 17 T cell receptor beta chains originate from one sample sequenced in a study. From the RT-PCR reads, TCRdb called clonotypes with MiXCR, one entry per CDR3 protein. The table records about 680,000 distinct CDR3 sequences, more than 13% of them present only once. Sequencing was done on a sample of memory CD4+ T cells from blood. These receptors all come from a female donor in good health, serving as a healthy control.

The J gene is TRBJ1-1, the V gene TRBV20-1; perhaps TRBD1 as D (5 bases). With 3 bases removed from V and 5 bases from J, the gap between germline ends came to 16 bases. CDR3 length: 14 residues. Germline-derived CDR1 and CDR2 are DFQATT and SNEGSKA (reference sequence). The CDR3 DNA sequence: TGCAGTGCTAGGAGGGGACGGATATGGACTGAAGCTTTCTTT. This translates into CSARRGRIWTEAFF.

This clonotype showed up just a few times. The rearrangement links TRBV6-5 to TRBJ1-1; no clear D gene. This CDR3 spans 14 amino acids. Germline assignment: CDR1 MNHEY and CDR2 SVGAGI. V dropped 5 bases and J dropped 2 bases, with 12 bases sitting between them. CDR3 protein: CASSPPRANTEAFF. For the CDR3, the DNA is TGTGCCAGCAGTCCACCTAGGGCCAACACTGAAGCTTTCTTT.

V usage is TRBV7-8 and J usage is TRBJ1-2; D ambiguous. Germline CDR1 reads SGHVS; CDR2 reads FQNEAQ. This CDR3 is 14 amino acids long. The V end lost 2 bases, the J end lost 6 bases, and 13 bases lay between the germline ends. The CDR3 DNA follows: TGTGCCAGCAGCTTAAGGTCGCCGAGGGATGGCTACACCTTC. Its protein product is CASSLRSPRDGYTF.

This clonotype was recorded at least ten times. The chain uses TRBV6-5 and TRBJ1-2, with D perhaps matching TRBD1 (6 bases). The ends were cut back, 6 bases at V and 10 bases at J, with 21 bases in the middle. The V gene's germline CDR1 is MNHEY and CDR2 SVGAGI. This CDR3 is built from 14 residues. The CDR3 region is CASSASRGPVVYTF. The CDR3 region has the DNA TGTGCCAGCAGCGCTTCCAGGGGCCCGGTTGTCTACACCTTC.

This chain connects TRBV18 to TRBJ2-7; TRBD1 or TRBD2 may be the D gene (6 bases each). Germline CDR1 and CDR2: KGHSH and LQKENI. CDR3 size: 13 residues. Trimming took 1 base from V and 5 from J, leaving 9 bases between them. CDR3 nucleotide sequence: TGTGCCAGCTCACCACAGGGGGAGGACGAGCAGTACTTC. Its translation: CASSPQGEDEQYF.

This clonotype was counted many times. V usage is TRBV7-2 and J usage is TRBJ2-1; D uncertain. The germline V gene has CDR1 SGHTA and CDR2 FQGNSA. This CDR3 has 11 residues. The V end lost 5 bases, the J end lost 10 bases, and 9 bases lay between the germline ends. The CDR3 nucleotides read TGTGCCAGCAGCCTAATGGGCGAGCAGTTCTTC. As protein: CASSLMGEQFF.

The chain combines TRBV5-1 with TRBJ1-1, with 8 bases identical to TRBD1. The CDR3 totals 17 residues. Trimming cost V 0 bases and J 0 bases; bases outside gene matches: 7. Germline values: CDR1 SGHRS, CDR2 YFSETQ. Written as DNA, the CDR3 is TGCGCCAGCAGCTTGGCGGGATCGGGACAGGTGAACACTGAAGCTTTCTTT. Its protein product is CASSLAGSGQVNTEAFF.

The CDR3: CASSLASTSASYNEQFF. For the CDR3, the DNA is TGTGCCAGCAGCTTGGCCTCGACTAGCGCCTCCTACAATGAGCAGTTCTTC. The chain uses TRBV5-6 and TRBJ2-1; 8 bases line up with TRBD2. Trimming took 0 bases from V and 0 from J; bases not matched to a gene: 5. The length of the CDR3 is 17 residues. Germline V gene data show CDR1 as SGHDT and CDR2 as YYEEEE.

This clonotype was observed many times. The chain combines TRBV15 with TRBJ2-6; a weak D match, TRBD1 (6 bases). Germline V gene sequence: CDR1 LNHNV, CDR2 YYDKDF (reference sequence). There are 15 residues in the CDR3. V gave up 2 bases and J gave up 2 bases, with 7 bases separating them. CDR3 coding DNA: TGTGCCACCAGCAGATACAGGGCTGGGGCCAACGTCCTGACTTTC. Translated, it gives CATSRYRAGANVLTF.

This clonotype has more than one count but fewer than ten. This chain connects TRBV24-1 to TRBJ1-2; D is possibly TRBD1 (5 bases). The CDR3 totals 17 residues. Germline V gives CDR1 KGHDR, CDR2 SFDVKD. Trimming removed 3 bases from V and 3 bases from J, with 19 bases in between. The CDR3 reads CATSDGFSTRGDYGYTF. CDR3 nucleotide sequence: TGTGCCACCAGTGATGGCTTTTCGACCCGGGGGGACTATGGCTACACCTTC.

V usage is TRBV7-2 and J usage is TRBJ1-4, with TRBD1 identical over 7 bases. This CDR3 comprises 16 residues. Trimming cost V 1 base and J 5 bases; bases outside gene matches: 7. Germline values: CDR1 SGHTA, CDR2 FQGNSA. The CDR3 loop is CASSLGVNRGNEKLFF. Written as DNA, the CDR3 is TGTGCCAGCAGCTTAGGAGTCAACAGGGGAAATGAAAAACTGTTTTTT.

The chain employs TRBV18 and TRBJ1-3, with 9 nucleotides matching TRBD1. Germline CDR1 KGHSH, CDR2 LQKENI. Trimming at V came to 3 bases and at J to 3 bases, leaving 3 bases not matched to a gene. The CDR3 sequence is 15 residues long. The DNA for the CDR3 is TGTGCCAGCTCACCCGACAGGGGGTTTGGAAACACCATATATTTT. This gives the protein CASSPDRGFGNTIYF.

The CDR3 DNA reads TGTGCCAGCACCGCCCAGCGGGCTTTTGGCTACACCTTC. Protein: CASTAQRAFGYTF. The V gene is TRBV6-2 or TRBV6-3, the J gene TRBJ1-2; no clear D. V was trimmed by 7 bases and J by 7 bases, leaving 16 bases between them. Germline V gene lookup returns CDR1 MNHEY and CDR2 SVGEGT. The length of the CDR3 is 13 residues.

This clonotype has just a few counts. The chain couples TRBV10-3 to TRBJ1-4; D may be TRBD1 (6 bases). The germline V gene has CDR1 ENHRY and CDR2 SYGVKD. CDR3 size: 14 residues. Between the trimmed V and J ends, which lost 2 bases and 7 bases, there was a span of 11 bases. Here the CDR3 reads CAISEQGQGEKLFF. CDR3 DNA sequence: TGTGCCATCAGTGAGCAGGGGCAGGGTGAAAAACTGTTTTTT.

As DNA, the CDR3 is TGTGCCAGCAGCTTATCGCGAGAGCTACGTGGCTACACCTTC. Translating it yields CASSLSRELRGYTF. The rearrangement joins TRBV7-2 to TRBJ1-2; D is ambiguous. This CDR3 is built from 14 residues. CDR1 is SGHTA, CDR2 FQGNSA, per germline. V lost 2 bases and J 7 bases, leaving 14 bases between the germline ends.

This clonotype was found a few times. The chain carries TRBV10-3 and TRBJ2-1; D gene ambiguous. Trimming cost V 8 bases and J 5 bases, with 13 bases left between them. This CDR3 has 13 amino acids. Germline assignment: CDR1 ENHRY and CDR2 SYGVKD. DNA for the CDR3: TGTGCCATCGCGGTTATTACCGACAATGAGCAGTTCTTC. Protein sequence: CAIAVITDNEQFF.

The chain links TRBV3-1 to TRBJ2-5; 8 nucleotides line up with TRBD2. The CDR3 has 15 residues. V lost 5 bases to trimming and J lost 5 bases; unmatched junction nucleotides: 10. The V gene's germline CDR1 is LGHDT and CDR2 YNNKEL (reference sequence). The CDR3 sequence is CASSVFAGGGETQYF. The CDR3 DNA sequence: TGTGCCAGCAGCGTTTTCGCGGGAGGAGGGGAGACCCAGTACTTC.